What follows are 2 T cell receptor beta chains derived from one specimen sequenced in a study of T cell repertoires in cytomegalovirus infection. TCRdb passed the reads through MiXCR, listing each CDR3 protein once. The sample records about 150,000 distinct CDR3 sequences, 20% to 30% being singletons. Specimen: PBMCs. These receptors were collected from a human donor in good health (CMV status not recorded). Some clones in this sample may be carry-over from other donors' samples.

The chain couples TRBV3-1 to TRBJ1-6; D is uncertain. The CDR3 has 15 residues. CDR1 is LGHDT, CDR2 YNNKEL, per germline (reference sequence). Trimming shortened V by 2 bases and J by 5 bases, and 10 bases separated the two germline ends. In DNA form, the CDR3 reads TGTGCCAGCAGCCAACTGGATGGCAATAATTCACCCCTCCACTTT. The encoded protein is CASSQLDGNNSPLHF.

This clonotype has ten or more counts. CDR3 sequence: CASSSGGNQPQHF. The CDR3 DNA reads as TGTGCCAGCAGCTCAGGGGGGAATCAGCCCCAGCATTTT. The chain links TRBV7-2 to TRBJ1-5, with 7 bases lining up with TRBD1. The CDR3 is made up of 13 amino acids. Looked up from germline, CDR1 is SGHTA and CDR2 is FQGNSA. The V and J ends lost 4 bases and 4 bases, in that order; junction bases with no gene match: 1.